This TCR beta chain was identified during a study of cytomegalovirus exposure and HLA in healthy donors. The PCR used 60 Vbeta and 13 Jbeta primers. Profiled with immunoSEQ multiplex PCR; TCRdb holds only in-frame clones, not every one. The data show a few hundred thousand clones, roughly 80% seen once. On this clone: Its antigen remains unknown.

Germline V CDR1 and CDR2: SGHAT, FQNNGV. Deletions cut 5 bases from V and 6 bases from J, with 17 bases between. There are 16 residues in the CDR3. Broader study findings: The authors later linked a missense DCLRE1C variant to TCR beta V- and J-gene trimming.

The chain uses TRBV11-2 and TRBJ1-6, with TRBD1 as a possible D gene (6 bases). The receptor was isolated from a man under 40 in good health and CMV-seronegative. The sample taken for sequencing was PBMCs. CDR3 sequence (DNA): TGTGCCAGCAGCCTACTCGGGGGGGCCAGTAATTCACCCCTCCACTTT. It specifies CASSLLGGASNSPLHF.